A selection of T cell receptor beta chains follows, all from one sample in a study of blood T cell repertoires in COVID-19. Assay used: immunoSEQ multiplex PCR; TCRdb lists only in-frame clones, some missing. The profile shows under 450,000 clones, roughly 87% of them singletons. Material: PBMCs or T cells enriched from blood (not recorded which). Receptor source: a young woman who had recovered from COVID-19. Both conserved end residues are trimmed from each CDR3.

v_call: TRBV2; cdr3_aa: ASRDPREPGSSYNEQF
v_call: TRBV14; cdr3_aa: ASSQEVAWNTGELF
v_call: TRBV16; cdr3_aa: ASSQSLALAGPDSSYNEQF
v_call: TRBV7-2; cdr3_aa: ASSLGGGRHTEAF
v_call: TRBV7-3; cdr3_aa: ASSRSGATYNEQF
v_call: TRBV28; cdr3_aa: ASSLLVMAEQY
v_call: TRBV3-1/TRBV3-2; cdr3_aa: ASSQVGGTGELF
v_call: TRBV5-4; cdr3_aa: ASSLAGGTQY
v_call: TRBV7-7; cdr3_aa: ASTPKWGTNNYGYT
v_call: TRBV7-9; cdr3_aa: AIGRDWNGYT
v_call: TRBV18; cdr3_aa: ASSPGSNQPQH
v_call: TRBV7-8; cdr3_aa: ASKRQAMGNQPQH
v_call: TRBV18; cdr3_aa: ASSPGTGGWNSPLH
v_call: TRBV29-1; cdr3_aa: SVDLGGSRETQY
v_call: TRBV7-6; cdr3_aa: ASSSQGGLPYNEQF
v_call: TRBV28; cdr3_aa: ASSLWEGANTEAF
v_call: TRBV6-1; cdr3_aa: ASSEGQDTEAF
v_call: TRBV10-3; cdr3_aa: AIPRQLGSNTGELF
v_call: TRBV27; cdr3_aa: ASSLIRGTEAF
v_call: TRBV3-1/TRBV3-2; cdr3_aa: ASSQFTGDYEQY
v_call: TRBV6-4; cdr3_aa: ASSNTEASTDTQY
v_call: TRBV3-1/TRBV3-2; cdr3_aa: ASSQEGDRPYEQY
v_call: TRBV24-1; cdr3_aa: ATSDRRTSGNTGELF
v_call: TRBV6-4; cdr3_aa: ANTPRGEGLGSNEKLF
v_call: TRBV19; cdr3_aa: ASSIDQTGVGLF
v_call: TRBV19; cdr3_aa: ASSILRGRSGNQPQH
v_call: TRBV28; cdr3_aa: ASTLGQKIEQF
v_call: TRBV5-1; cdr3_aa: ASSTDRESENTIY
v_call: TRBV28; cdr3_aa: ASSFSPRAAGELF
v_call: TRBV5-4; cdr3_aa: ASSLGMDYTTGELF
v_call: TRBV5-1; cdr3_aa: ASSQGTSGGVTDTQY
v_call: TRBV11-2; cdr3_aa: ASSHPAANQETQY
v_call: TRBV27; cdr3_aa: ASSWAGFNEKLF
v_call: TRBV4-1; cdr3_aa: ASSQDGSGQGFSTEAF
v_call: TRBV28; cdr3_aa: ASTLAGEGSNQPQH
v_call: TRBV7-2; cdr3_aa: ASSPYQAGLSYEQY
v_call: TRBV19; cdr3_aa: ASSTGQGPNSNQPQH
v_call: TRBV3-1/TRBV3-2; cdr3_aa: ASTGDSYEQY